The source of this T cell receptor beta chain is a study of shared clonotypes between healthy human individuals. V lost 2 bases and J 1 base, leaving 5 bases between the germline ends. Germline V gene lookup returns CDR1 SEHNR and CDR2 FQNEAQ (reference sequence). This CDR3 is 13 amino acids long. Every unsorted PBMC PCR replicate was loaded with approximately 0.3 ug DNA, tens of thousands of T cell genomes. The assay was immunoSEQ multiplex PCR, and TCRdb's table has in-frame clones only and misses some. The sample holds roughly 480,000 clones; around 80% are singletons and the top ten take about 12%. Roughly 89 million PBMCs served as the genomic DNA source for unsorted samples. About this clone itself: This sample includes further DNA sequences coding for the same CDR3.

The chain combines TRBV7-9 with TRBJ1-1; D not certain. Sequences were obtained from PBMCs. The receptor was isolated from a woman in her thirties or forties in good health. Some clones in this sample may be carry-over from other donors' samples. The CDR3 here is CASSLQENTEAFF. The DNA for the CDR3 is TGTGCCAGCAGCTTACAGGAGAACACTGAAGCTTTCTTT.